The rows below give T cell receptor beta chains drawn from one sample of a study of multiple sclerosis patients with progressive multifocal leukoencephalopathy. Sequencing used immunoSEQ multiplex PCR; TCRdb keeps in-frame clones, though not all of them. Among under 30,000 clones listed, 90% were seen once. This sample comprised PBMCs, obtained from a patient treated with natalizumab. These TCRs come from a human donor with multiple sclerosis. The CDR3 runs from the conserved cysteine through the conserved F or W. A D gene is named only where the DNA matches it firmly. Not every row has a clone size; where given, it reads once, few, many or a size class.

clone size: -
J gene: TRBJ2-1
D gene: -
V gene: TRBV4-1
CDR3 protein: CASSLRTSYNEQFF
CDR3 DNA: TGCGCCAGCAGCCTGCGAACTAGTTACAATGAGCAGTTCTTC

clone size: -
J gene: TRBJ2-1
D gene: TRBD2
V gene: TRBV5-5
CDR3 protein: CASSPPGGAFYEQFF
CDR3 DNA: TGTGCCAGCAGCCCTCCCGGGGGGGCTTTCTATGAGCAGTTCTTC

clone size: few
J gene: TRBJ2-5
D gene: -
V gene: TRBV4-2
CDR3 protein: CASSGGKETQYF
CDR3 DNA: TGTGCCAGCAGCGGCGGAAAAGAGACCCAGTACTTC

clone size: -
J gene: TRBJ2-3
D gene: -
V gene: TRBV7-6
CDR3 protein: CASSLARVAADTQYF
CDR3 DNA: TGTGCCAGCAGCTTAGCGAGGGTGGCAGCTGATACGCAGTATTTT

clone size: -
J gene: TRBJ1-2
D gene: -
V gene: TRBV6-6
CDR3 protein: CASSRGLANYGYTF
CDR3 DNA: TGTGCCAGCAGCCGAGGTCTAGCAAACTATGGCTACACCTTC

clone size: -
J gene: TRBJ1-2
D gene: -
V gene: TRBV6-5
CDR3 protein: CASSYTGNYGYTF
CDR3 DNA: TGTGCCAGCAGTTACACAGGCAACTATGGCTACACCTTC

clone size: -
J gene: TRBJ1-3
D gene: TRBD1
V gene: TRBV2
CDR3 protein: CASRNGQGRGNTIYF
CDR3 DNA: TGTGCCAGCAGGAACGGACAGGGACGTGGAAACACCATATATTTT

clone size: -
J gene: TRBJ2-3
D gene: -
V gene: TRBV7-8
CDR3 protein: CASSPQRPSTDTQYF
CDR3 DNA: TGTGCCAGCAGCCCCCAGAGGCCTAGCACAGATACGCAGTATTTT

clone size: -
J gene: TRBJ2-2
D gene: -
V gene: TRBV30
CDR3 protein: CARSAGLLGELFF
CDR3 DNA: TGTGCCCGATCTGCGGGGTTACTGGGGGAGCTGTTTTTT

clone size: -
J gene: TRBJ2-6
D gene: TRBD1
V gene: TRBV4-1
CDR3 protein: CASSQTGTGFSGANVLTF
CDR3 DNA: TGCGCCAGCAGCCAAACCGGGACAGGGTTTTCTGGGGCCAACGTCCTGACTTTC

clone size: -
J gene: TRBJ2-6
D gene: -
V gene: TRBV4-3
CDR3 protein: CASSFRASASGANVLTF
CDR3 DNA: TGCGCCAGCAGCTTTCGGGCGTCCGCCTCTGGGGCCAACGTCCTGACTTTC

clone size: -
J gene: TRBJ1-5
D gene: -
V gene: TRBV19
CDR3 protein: CASSLQGRNQPQHF
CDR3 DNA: TGTGCCAGTAGTTTACAGGGTCGCAATCAGCCCCAGCATTTT

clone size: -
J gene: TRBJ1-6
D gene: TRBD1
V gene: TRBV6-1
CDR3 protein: CASRLSQGARSPLHF
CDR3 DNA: TGTGCCAGCAGACTGAGCCAGGGGGCCCGGTCACCCCTCCACTTT

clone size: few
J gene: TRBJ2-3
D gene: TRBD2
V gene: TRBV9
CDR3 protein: CASSVGERGDTDTQYF
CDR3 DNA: TGTGCCAGCAGCGTAGGGGAGCGGGGGGACACAGATACGCAGTATTTT

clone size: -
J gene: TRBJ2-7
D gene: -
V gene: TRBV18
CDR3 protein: CASSSDGYEQYF
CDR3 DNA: TGTGCCAGCTCATCGGACGGCTACGAGCAGTACTTC

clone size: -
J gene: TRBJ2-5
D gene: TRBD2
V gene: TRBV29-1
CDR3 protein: CSVEIMGGQETQYF
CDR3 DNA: TGCAGCGTTGAAATTATGGGGGGGCAAGAGACCCAGTACTTC

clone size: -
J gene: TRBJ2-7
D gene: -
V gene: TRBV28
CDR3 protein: CASSMSGLSYEQYF
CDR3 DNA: TGTGCCAGCAGTATGTCGGGCCTCTCCTACGAGCAGTACTTC

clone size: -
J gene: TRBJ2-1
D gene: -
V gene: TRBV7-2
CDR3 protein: CASSSRNNEQFF
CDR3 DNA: TGTGCCAGCAGCTCCAGGAACAATGAGCAGTTCTTC

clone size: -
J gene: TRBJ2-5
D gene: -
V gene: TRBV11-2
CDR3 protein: CASSLGWGETQYF
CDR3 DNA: TGTGCCAGCAGCTTAGGATGGGGGGAGACCCAGTACTTC

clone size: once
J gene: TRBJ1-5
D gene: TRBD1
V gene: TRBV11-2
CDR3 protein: CASSQDRGQPQHF
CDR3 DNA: TGTGCCAGCAGCCAGGACAGGGGTCAGCCCCAGCATTTT

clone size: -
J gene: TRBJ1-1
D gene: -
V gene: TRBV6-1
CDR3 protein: CASTEQNTEAFF
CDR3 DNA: TGTGCCAGCACTGAGCAGAACACTGAAGCTTTCTTT

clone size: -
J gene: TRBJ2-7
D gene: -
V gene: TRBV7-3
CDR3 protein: CASSLKGGPFQAEQYF
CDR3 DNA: TGTGCCAGCAGCTTAAAAGGCGGACCATTTCAAGCCGAGCAGTACTTC

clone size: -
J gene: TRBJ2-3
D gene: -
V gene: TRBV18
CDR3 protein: CATPLGDTQYF
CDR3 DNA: TGTGCCACCCCTCTAGGAGATACGCAGTATTTT